Shown below are 2 T cell receptor beta chains from a single sample sequenced in a study of OX40 agonist ivuxolimab in advanced cancers. Sequencing used immunoSEQ multiplex PCR; TCRdb keeps in-frame clones, though not all of them. The sample holds approximately 60,000 clones; about four fifths are singletons and the top ten take about 2.5%. The sample in question was CD4+ or CD8+ T cells sorted from blood, obtained in a trial of the OX40 agonist ivuxolimab. Source of these receptors: an adult with an advanced solid tumor such as melanoma, head and neck, liver or kidney cancer.

This chain joins TRBV5-1 and TRBJ2-3; the match to TRBD2 covers 11 bases. The V and J ends lost 4 bases and 5 bases, in that order; junction bases with no gene match: 6. The CDR3 runs to 15 residues. Per germline, CDR1 SGHRS and CDR2 YFSETQ. The CDR3 reads CASSLGLAGLDTQYF. The CDR3 nucleotides read TGCGCCAGCAGCCTAGGACTAGCGGGTTTAGATACGCAGTATTTT.

This chain links TRBV10-2 with TRBJ2-7; 7 bases are a match to TRBD2. The CDR3 extends over 15 amino acids. Germline CDR1 reads WSHSY; CDR2 reads SAAADI. The trim removed 1 base at V and 2 bases at J, leaving 5 bases unmatched. CDR3 in amino acids: CASSEFGGRTYEQYF. The CDR3 region has the DNA TGCGCCAGCAGTGAGTTTGGCGGGAGAACCTACGAGCAGTACTTC.